This TCR beta chain was identified during a study of blood T cell repertoires in COVID-19. Study members were between about 18 and 95 years old and lived in over 20 US regions. Germline CDR1 SGHNT, CDR2 YYREEE (reference sequence). The CDR3 totals 19 residues. Trimming at V came to 3 bases and at J to 3 bases, leaving 13 bases not matched to a gene. TCRdb's copy holds only in-frame clones and misses some; the assay was immunoSEQ multiplex PCR. The table includes 200,000 to 250,000 clones, around nine tenths detected once. The material sequenced was PBMCs or T cells enriched from blood (not recorded which). The TCR was taken from a man between 25 and 39 years old who had recovered from COVID-19. V and J are TRBV5-4 and TRBJ2-2; 11 bases map to TRBD2. The CDR3 DNA reads TGTGCCAGCAGCTCAACTCCGGGACTAGCGGAAATTCACACCGGGGAGCTGTTTTTT. Its protein product is CASSSTPGLAEIHTGELFF.